This T cell receptor beta chain was sequenced for a study of monozygotic twins with cystic fibrosis. This clone has more than one count but fewer than ten. The target antigen is unknown. CDR1 PRHDT and CDR2 FYEKMQ come from the germline V gene (reference sequence). The ends lost 5 bases at V and 4 bases at J; junction bases unmatched: 6. There are 14 residues in the CDR3. Points from the study as a whole: Low clonality (median around 0.0095) suggested a mostly naive repertoire.

The method was immunoSEQ multiplex PCR; TCRdb's version includes in-frame clones alone and lacks a portion of them. The sample lists about 9,600 clones; about 89% were seen once. The chain employs TRBV13 and TRBJ2-3; 7 nucleotides match TRBD1. Sequencing was done on a sample of blood. The clonotype comes from a boy aged 2-9 years with cystic fibrosis. CDR3: CASSPRGSADTQYF. DNA for the CDR3: TGTGCCAGCAGCCCCAGGGGGAGCGCAGATACGCAGTATTTT.